This T cell receptor beta chain was found in a study of synovial regulatory T cells in juvenile arthritis. Regarding the study as a whole: Inflammation-associated Treg cells in blood had less TCR diversity than the remaining blood Treg cells. Across patients, iaTreg TCR repertoires were mostly private, partly shared with synovial Teff and blood CPL.

The assay was immunoSEQ multiplex PCR, and TCRdb's table has in-frame clones only and misses some. Its listing shows 8,000 to 10,000 clones. Germline CDR1 ENHRY, CDR2 SYGVKD. The CDR3 runs to 16 residues. The coding DNA is unavailable. As for this clone: Its antigen remains unknown.

The sequence came from a donor between 2 and 35 years old with juvenile idiopathic arthritis. Sequenced input: Treg cells from blood. Stated subset: remaining (HLA-DR-negative) circulating blood Treg cells. The chain carries TRBV10-3 and TRBJ2-3; TCRdb selects TRBD1, and the lack of DNA leaves this call unchecked. The CDR3 loop reads CAISGGGRGNTDTQYF.